This is a list of T cell receptor beta chains from one sample in a study of identical twins. TCRdb recomputed calls from the 5' RACE reads with MiXCR, one row per CDR3 protein. The sample lists around 490,000 distinct CDR3 sequences, roughly 15% seen once, with more than 0.4% in the top ten. A further study also used this sample, focusing on yellow fever vaccine responses in identical twins.

Sequenced: CD4+ T cells sorted from blood. These receptor sequences come from a woman younger than 35 in good health. The CDR3 runs from the conserved cysteine through the conserved F or W. The D gene is left open where the match is weak. Rows give clone size only sometimes, using once, few, many, or a class for an expanded clone.

clone_size	d_call	v_call	j_call	cdr3_aa	cdr3_nt
few	TRBD2	TRBV14	TRBJ2-3	CASSPAGVTDTQYF	TGTGCCAGCAGCCCAGCGGGAGTCACAGATACGCAGTATTTT
few	TRBD1	TRBV11-1	TRBJ2-2	CASNYDRVGGELFF	TGTGCCAGCAACTACGACAGGGTGGGCGGGGAGCTGTTTTTT
few	-	TRBV18	TRBJ1-6	CASSPKMGTYNSPLHF	TGTGCCAGCTCACCGAAAATGGGGACATATAATTCACCCCTCCACTTT
few	-	TRBV27	TRBJ1-5	CASSYDRDNQPQHF	TGTGCCAGCAGCTACGACAGAGACAATCAGCCCCAGCATTTT
-	-	TRBV2	TRBJ2-6	CASSWQGGSGANVLTF	TGTGCCAGCAGTTGGCAGGGAGGCTCTGGGGCCAACGTCCTGACTTTC
many	-	TRBV12-3/TRBV12-4	TRBJ1-3	CASSLRVAGNTIYF	TGTGCCAGCAGTTTACGGGTGGCTGGAAACACCATATATTTT
few	TRBD2	TRBV29-1	TRBJ2-1	CSVAVLAGGGYNEQFF	TGCAGCGTTGCTGTCCTAGCGGGAGGGGGCTACAATGAGCAGTTCTTC
few	-	TRBV9	TRBJ1-5	CASSPGLWDQPQHF	TGTGCCAGCAGCCCCGGGTTGTGGGATCAGCCCCAGCATTTT
-	-	TRBV5-1	TRBJ1-4	CASSLRGGRTTNEKLFF	TGCGCCAGCAGCTTGCGGGGCGGCCGGACGACTAATGAAAAACTGTTTTTT
-	TRBD2	TRBV29-1	TRBJ2-5	CSVYRTSGGPAQETQYF	TGCAGCGTTTACCGGACTAGCGGGGGCCCCGCACAAGAGACCCAGTACTTC
-	TRBD1	TRBV9	TRBJ2-5	CASSFGTGQGTQYF	TGTGCCAGCAGCTTTGGGACAGGTCAAGGGACCCAGTACTTC
few	-	TRBV28	TRBJ2-7	CASSFERARMLKQYF	TGTGCCAGCAGTTTCGAGAGGGCCCGAATGTTGAAGCAGTACTTC
few	-	TRBV6-5	TRBJ2-2	CASTLRVGGSTSTGELFF	TGTGCCAGCACGTTACGGGTCGGGGGTAGCACCTCCACCGGGGAGCTGTTTTTT
-	TRBD1	TRBV12-3/TRBV12-4	TRBJ1-1	CASSRTGATEAFF	TGTGCCAGCAGTCGGACAGGGGCAACTGAAGCTTTCTTT
few	TRBD2	TRBV10-3	TRBJ2-3	CAISELAGATTDTQYF	TGTGCCATCAGTGAGTTAGCGGGCGCCACCACAGATACGCAGTATTTT
-	TRBD1	TRBV28	TRBJ1-2	CASISGGYGYTF	TGTGCCAGCATATCAGGGGGCTATGGCTACACCTTC
-	TRBD2	TRBV12-3/TRBV12-4	TRBJ2-5	CASSLGTSPVSQYF	TGTGCCAGCAGCCTAGGGACTAGCCCCGTGTCCCAGTACTTC
few	-	TRBV29-1	TRBJ1-3	CSVISHHEGGKFSGNTIYF	TGCAGCGTTATTTCCCATCACGAGGGGGGAAAATTCTCTGGAAACACCATATATTTT
few	-	TRBV24-1	TRBJ2-5	CATSAGETQYF	TGTGCCACCAGCGCTGGGGAGACCCAGTACTTC
-	-	TRBV11-1	TRBJ2-5	CASSPDSTATQYF	TGTGCCAGCAGCCCTGACTCCACGGCGACCCAGTACTTC
few	-	TRBV25-1	TRBJ2-5	CASSVDSPQETQYF	TGTGCCAGCAGTGTGGACAGCCCTCAAGAGACCCAGTACTTC
-	TRBD1	TRBV5-1	TRBJ2-7	CASSPDRGGGNDQYF	TGCGCCAGCAGCCCTGACAGGGGAGGAGGGAACGATCAGTACTTC
-	-	TRBV5-1	TRBJ2-4	CASSFSGDSKNIQYF	TGCGCCAGCAGCTTTTCGGGGGACTCCAAAAACATTCAGTACTTC
-	TRBD2	TRBV12-3/TRBV12-4	TRBJ2-4	CAIFRTSGSGLLAKNIQYF	TGTGCCATCTTCCGGACTAGCGGGAGTGGGCTCCTAGCCAAAAACATTCAGTACTTC
-	-	TRBV24-1	TRBJ2-1	CATSEGDNEQFF	TGTGCCACCAGTGAAGGTGATAATGAGCAGTTCTTC
-	-	TRBV6-1	TRBJ2-4	CASRHTGWARNIQYF	TGTGCCAGCAGACACACAGGGTGGGCTCGAAACATTCAGTACTTC
few	-	TRBV5-1	TRBJ2-2	CASSLESGNTGELFF	TGCGCCAGCAGCTTGGAATCGGGGAACACCGGGGAGCTGTTTTTT
once	-	TRBV20-1	TRBJ2-7	CSATAEGLGEQYF	TGCAGTGCTACGGCTGAGGGACTGGGTGAGCAGTACTTC
few	-	TRBV10-3	TRBJ2-5	CAISQTSQETQYF	TGTGCCATCAGCCAAACTAGTCAAGAGACCCAGTACTTC
-	TRBD1	TRBV9	TRBJ2-1	CASSLGQEPYNEQFF	TGTGCCAGCAGTCTCGGACAGGAGCCGTACAATGAGCAGTTCTTC
-	-	TRBV12-3/TRBV12-4	TRBJ1-6	CASRASESSYNSPLHF	TGTGCCAGCAGGGCCTCAGAGAGCTCCTATAATTCACCCCTCCACTTT
few	TRBD1	TRBV5-6	TRBJ1-5	CASSASRDRGTLSNQPQHF	TGTGCCAGCAGCGCGTCACGGGACAGGGGTACCCTTAGCAATCAGCCCCAGCATTTT
-	TRBD2	TRBV5-1	TRBJ2-5	CASSLGGAGVRETQYF	TGCGCCAGCAGTCTCGGGGGAGCGGGGGTACGAGAGACCCAGTACTTC
-	-	TRBV11-2	TRBJ2-2	CASSFAQNTGELFF	TGTGCCAGCAGCTTTGCCCAGAACACCGGGGAGCTGTTTTTT
-	-	TRBV7-9	TRBJ2-7	CASSLTVRSYEQYF	TGTGCCAGCAGCTTAACAGTGCGGTCCTACGAGCAGTACTTC
few	-	TRBV28	TRBJ2-4	CASSTQRRSKNIQYF	TGTGCCAGCAGTACCCAGCGTCGGTCCAAAAACATTCAGTACTTC
-	TRBD2	TRBV3-1	TRBJ2-5	CASSQEVGGLAGVETQYF	TGTGCCAGCAGCCAAGAGGTTGGGGGACTAGCGGGAGTGGAGACCCAGTACTTC
-	-	TRBV12-3/TRBV12-4	TRBJ1-5	CASRLQGSNQPQHF	TGTGCCAGCAGATTACAGGGTTCCAATCAGCCCCAGCATTTT
few	TRBD1	TRBV5-1	TRBJ1-1	CASSLDTGGLSTEAFF	TGCGCCAGCAGCTTGGACACAGGGGGCTTGAGCACTGAAGCTTTCTTT
few	-	TRBV11-2	TRBJ2-7	CASSFMMQTYEQYF	TGTGCCAGCAGCTTTATGATGCAAACCTACGAGCAGTACTTC
-	TRBD2	TRBV20-1	TRBJ2-3	CCARGGSGSGTDTQYF	TGCTGTGCTAGAGGCGGAAGCGGGAGCGGTACAGATACGCAGTATTTT
few	-	TRBV2	TRBJ2-7	CASSESSRHYEQYF	TGTGCCAGCAGTGAATCTAGCCGACACTACGAGCAGTACTTC
many	-	TRBV12-3/TRBV12-4	TRBJ1-1	CASSLFNGGEAFF	TGTGCCAGCAGTTTATTCAATGGCGGAGAAGCTTTCTTT
few	-	TRBV20-1	TRBJ2-1	CSASKLSYNEQFF	TGCAGTGCTAGTAAACTATCTTACAATGAGCAGTTCTTC
few	-	TRBV5-1	TRBJ1-4	CASSSRTANEKLFF	TGCGCCAGCAGCTCTAGGACAGCGAATGAAAAACTGTTTTTT
-	TRBD2	TRBV18	TRBJ2-5	CASSSVAGAQETQYF	TGTGCCAGCTCATCGGTAGCGGGAGCCCAAGAGACCCAGTACTTC
-	-	TRBV4-1	TRBJ2-1	CASSQDQSGSISYNEQFF	TGCGCCAGCAGCCAAGATCAGTCAGGATCAATTTCCTACAATGAGCAGTTCTTC
-	TRBD1	TRBV14	TRBJ1-1	CASSRFTGTVNTEAFF	TGTGCCAGCAGCCGATTTACCGGGACAGTGAACACTGAAGCTTTCTTT
few	-	TRBV10-3	TRBJ2-3	CAITDVTDTQYF	TGTGCCATCACGGACGTCACAGATACGCAGTATTTT
few	-	TRBV5-1	TRBJ2-5	CASSLDTGRETQYF	TGCGCCAGCAGCTTGGACACGGGCCGGGAGACCCAGTACTTC
-	TRBD1	TRBV24-1	TRBJ2-7	CATSDSGTGWDEQYF	TGTGCCACCAGTGATTCCGGGACAGGCTGGGACGAGCAGTACTTC
few	TRBD1	TRBV7-3	TRBJ2-1	CASSSKPGQGNNEQFF	TGTGCCAGCAGCTCAAAGCCGGGACAGGGAAACAATGAGCAGTTCTTC
-	TRBD2	TRBV9	TRBJ2-2	CASSVGGRAGKVLTGELFF	TGTGCCAGCAGCGTCGGCGGGAGGGCCGGGAAAGTCCTCACCGGGGAGCTGTTTTTT
few	TRBD2	TRBV11-2	TRBJ2-1	CASSLVPSGAIYNEQFF	TGTGCCAGCAGCTTAGTCCCTAGCGGGGCTATATACAATGAGCAGTTCTTC
few	TRBD1	TRBV12-3/TRBV12-4	TRBJ2-1	CASSGTGQGAYNEQFF	TGTGCCAGCAGTGGAACGGGGCAGGGGGCCTACAATGAGCAGTTCTTC
few	-	TRBV4-2	TRBJ2-5	CASSHRQAEETQYF	TGTGCCAGCAGCCATAGACAGGCTGAAGAGACCCAGTACTTC
-	TRBD2	TRBV5-1	TRBJ2-5	CASSKREGLRETQYF	TGCGCCAGCAGCAAGCGGGAGGGCCTTCGGGAGACCCAGTACTTC